The source of this TCR beta chain is a study of blood T cell repertoires in COVID-19. In the original workflow: Reference gene primer amplification gave estimated nucleated cell counts. Only in-frame clones appear in the TCRdb table, and some are missing; sequencing was by immunoSEQ multiplex PCR. The V and J calls and clone size are taken from that table; D and trimming were inferred from the DNA. The sample yields a few hundred thousand clones, roughly 88% seen once. The sequencing sample was made of peripheral blood. The TCR originated in a man older than 75 with acute or convalescent COVID-19.

The DNA for the CDR3 is TGTGCCAGCAGTCGGGACAGGCGCGAGCAGTACTTC. This translates into CASSRDRREQYF. This rearrangement joins TRBV2 to TRBJ2-7; 8 bases fit TRBD1. The V segment lost 5 bases and the J segment 6 bases; nucleotides outside the gene matches: 3. Germline lookup yields CDR1 SNHLY and CDR2 FYNNEI. The CDR3 spans 12 residues.